The rows below give T cell receptor beta chains drawn from one sample of a study of cytomegalovirus exposure and HLA in healthy donors. Generated by immunoSEQ multiplex PCR, the TCRdb table keeps only in-frame clones and is missing some. Among 130,000 to 150,000 clones listed, under 85% were seen once. The sample consisted of PBMCs. The receptors derive from a man younger than 35 in good health and CMV-seronegative. CDR3s include the opening cysteine and the closing phenylalanine or tryptophan. The D gene is left open where the match is weak. The listing skips clone size in some rows; elsewhere it reads once, few, many or a size class.

j_gene	abundance	v_gene	d_gene	CDR3nt	CDR3aa
TRBJ2-3	few	TRBV6-5	.	TGTGCCAGCAGGACATACCGGGACACAGATACGCAGTATTTT	CASRTYRDTDTQYF
TRBJ1-2	.	TRBV7-2	TRBD1	TGTGCCAGCAGCTCCGGGACAGGGATTGGCTACACCTTC	CASSSGTGIGYTF
TRBJ2-1	.	TRBV30	.	TGTGCCTGGAGTGTACTAGTGGCGGGAACCGAGCAGTTCTTC	CAWSVLVAGTEQFF
TRBJ2-2	.	TRBV7-7	TRBD1	TGTGCTAGCAGCTTAGTCGAGGGGGCTCCCGGGGAGCTGTTTTTT	CASSLVEGAPGELFF
TRBJ2-5	.	TRBV4-3	TRBD1	TGCGCCAGCAGCCAAAACAGGGGGCTATGGGAGACCCAGTACTTC	CASSQNRGLWETQYF
TRBJ1-2	.	TRBV5-6	.	TGTGCCAGCAGACGCGGGTGGGAGGTAGATGGCTACACCTTC	CASRRGWEVDGYTF
TRBJ1-3	few	TRBV6-6	TRBD1	TGTGCCAGCAACCTACAGGGGGCTGGAAACACCATATATTTT	CASNLQGAGNTIYF
TRBJ2-7	.	TRBV6-6	TRBD2	TGTGCCAGCACCCGAGCGGGGATCTCCTACGAGCAGTACTTC	CASTRAGISYEQYF
TRBJ1-1	.	TRBV30	TRBD1	TGTGCCTGGAGTGACAGGGGGAATGAAGCTTTCTTT	CAWSDRGNEAFF
TRBJ1-1	.	TRBV9	.	TGTGCCAGCAGCGTCCGAGGGGAGGAGAACACTGAAGCTTTCTTT	CASSVRGEENTEAFF
TRBJ2-3	.	TRBV6-5	.	TGTGCCAGCAACCCCGGAAAGCGGCCCACAGATACGCAGTATTTT	CASNPGKRPTDTQYF
TRBJ1-4	.	TRBV7-9	TRBD1	TGTGCCAGCAGCTTAGAGACAGGGGGAGGAGTGTTTTTT	CASSLETGGGVFF
TRBJ2-2	.	TRBV6-5	.	TGTGCCAGCAGTTACTCGCGGGATTTAGGGGAGCTGTTTTTT	CASSYSRDLGELFF
TRBJ2-3	.	TRBV4-2	.	TGTGCCAGCAGCCCCCGGGGACAAAAAAATACGCAGTATTTT	CASSPRGQKNTQYF
TRBJ1-6	.	TRBV27	TRBD1	TGTGCCAGCAGTACTAGACAGGGCCCTGATTCACCCCTCCACTTT	CASSTRQGPDSPLHF
TRBJ1-1	few	TRBV29-1	.	TGCAGCGTTACCCTGGACAGGAACACTGAAGCTTTCTTT	CSVTLDRNTEAFF
TRBJ1-5	.	TRBV30	.	TGTGCCTGGAGTGGAGCGGAAAATCAGCCCCAGCATTTT	CAWSGAENQPQHF
TRBJ2-1	.	TRBV30	TRBD1	TGTGCCTGGAGTCCCCTGCAGGGACAGGGAGGAAATGAGCAGTTCTTC	CAWSPLQGQGGNEQFF
TRBJ1-5	.	TRBV5-8	.	TGTGCCAGCAGCTTTTCCCCTAATCAGCCCCAGCATTTT	CASSFSPNQPQHF
TRBJ1-1	once	TRBV15	.	TGTGCCACCAGCAGAGATCTTGGGGGCCCTGAAGCTTTCTTT	CATSRDLGGPEAFF
TRBJ1-6	once	TRBV7-9	TRBD1	TGTGCCAGCAGCCGACAGGGTTGGAATTCACCCCTCCACTTT	CASSRQGWNSPLHF
TRBJ1-4	.	TRBV4-1	.	TGCGCCAGCAGCCAAGATCGACGGGGGGCGCAAACTAATGAAAAACTGTTTTTT	CASSQDRRGAQTNEKLFF
TRBJ2-1	.	TRBV5-1	.	TGCGCCAGCAGCTTTCTAGAAGGTCGTAGCTCCTACAATGAGCAGTTCTTC	CASSFLEGRSSYNEQFF
TRBJ1-6	.	TRBV19	.	TGTGCCAGTGGGACACATCTTAATTCACCCCTCCACTTT	CASGTHLNSPLHF
TRBJ1-1	.	TRBV5-1	TRBD1	TGCGCCAGCAGGCCCCAGGGGGCTGCTGAAGCTTTCTTT	CASRPQGAAEAFF